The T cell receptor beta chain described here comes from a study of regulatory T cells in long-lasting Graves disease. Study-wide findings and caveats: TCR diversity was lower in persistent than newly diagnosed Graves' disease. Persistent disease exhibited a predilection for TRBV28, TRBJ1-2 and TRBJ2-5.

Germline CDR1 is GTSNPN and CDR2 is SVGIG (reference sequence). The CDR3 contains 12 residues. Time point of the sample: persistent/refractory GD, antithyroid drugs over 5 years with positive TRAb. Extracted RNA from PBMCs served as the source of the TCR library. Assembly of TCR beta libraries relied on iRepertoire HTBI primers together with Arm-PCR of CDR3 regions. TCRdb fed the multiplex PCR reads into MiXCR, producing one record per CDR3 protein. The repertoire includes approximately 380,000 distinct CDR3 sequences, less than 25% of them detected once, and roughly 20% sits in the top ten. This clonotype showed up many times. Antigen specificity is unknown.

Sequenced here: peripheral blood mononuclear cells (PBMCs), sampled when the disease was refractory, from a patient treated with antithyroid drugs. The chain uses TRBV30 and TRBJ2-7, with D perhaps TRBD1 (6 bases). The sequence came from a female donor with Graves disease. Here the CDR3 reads CAVSRGMFEQYF. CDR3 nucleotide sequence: TGTGCTGTCAGCAGGGGAATGTTCGAGCAGTACTTC.